A single sample gave rise to the 19 T cell receptor beta chains below, sequenced in a study of shared clonotypes between healthy human individuals. Cells designated naive CD8 were CD45RO-negative and were positively selected for CCR7, with terminally differentiated effector memory CD45RA+ cells excluded. The table came from immunoSEQ multiplex PCR; TCRdb's copy has only in-frame clones and leaves some out. The sample holds more than 2 million clones, just under 95% seen once. Material for sequencing was naive CD8+ T cells sorted from blood. Receptor source: a man aged 18 to 29 in good health.

The chain's CDR3 is CASSLSPGDPEAFF. DNA for the CDR3: TGTGCCAGCAGCTTGTCTCCAGGGGACCCTGAAGCTTTCTTT. The chain employs TRBV5-6 and TRBJ1-1; tentatively, D is TRBD1 (6 bases). The CDR3 totals 14 residues. Trimming cost V 1 base and J 6 bases, with 13 bases left between them. The germline V gene has CDR1 SGHDT and CDR2 YYEEEE.

The J gene is TRBJ2-6, the V gene TRBV2; 10 bases align to TRBD1. The CDR3 is 17 residues long. CDR1 is SNHLY and CDR2 is FYNNEI in the germline V gene. V shed 6 bases, J shed 0 bases, and the junction held 5 bases outside the gene matches. CDR3 in amino acids: CASRTGTGDSGANVLTF. CDR3 in DNA: TGTGCCAGCAGGACCGGGACAGGGGACTCTGGGGCCAACGTCCTGACTTTC.

DNA for the CDR3: TGTGCCAGCAGTTACCGGACGGAAGCTTTCTTT. Translated: CASSYRTEAFF. This chain connects TRBV6-6 to TRBJ1-1; D gene uncertain. Trimming took off 2 bases at V and 8 bases at J, with 6 bases between the two ends. CDR3 size: 11 residues. Germline lookup yields CDR1 MNHNY and CDR2 SVGAGI (reference sequence).

The V gene is TRBV9, the J gene TRBJ2-1; perhaps TRBD2 as D (6 bases). Germline V CDR1 and CDR2: SGDLS, YYNGEE. V lost 4 bases, J lost 6 bases, and 11 bases lay in between. The CDR3 totals 13 residues. The CDR3 nucleotides read TGTGCCAGCAGCCCAATGACTAGCAATGAGCAGTTCTTC. Translating it yields CASSPMTSNEQFF.

This chain connects TRBV29-1 to TRBJ2-1, with TRBD2 matching 8 bases. The germline V gene has CDR1 SQVTM and CDR2 ANQGSEA. The CDR3 is 11 residues long. V lost 5 bases and J lost 15; bases outside the gene matches: 9. CDR3 region: CSVPSREGRFF. The CDR3 nucleotides are TGCAGCGTTCCCTCTCGGGAGGGTAGGTTCTTC.

Of note for this clone: A read error may account for a junction end that differs from germline. V is TRBV28 and J is TRBJ2-7; TRBD1 agrees at 7 bases. The CDR3 spans 13 residues. The germline CDR1 and CDR2 sequences are MDHEN and SYDVKM. The CDR3 protein is CASSLWGGQENDF. In DNA, the CDR3 is TGTGCCAGCAGTTTATGGGGTGGACAGGAAAACGACTTC.

The chain employs TRBV9 and TRBJ2-7, with D perhaps matching TRBD1 (6 bases). With 0 bases removed from V and 3 bases from J, the gap between germline ends came to 10 bases. The germline V gene has CDR1 SGDLS and CDR2 YYNGEE. The CDR3 has 14 amino acids. CDR3 DNA sequence: TGTGCCAGCAGCGTAGAAAGGGACAACTACGAGCAGTACTTC. The encoded protein is CASSVERDNYEQYF.

Turning to this clone: The junction departs from germline at one end; a sequencing error may be responsible. Other DNA sequences in the sample encode the same CDR3. The rearrangement links TRBV7-9 to TRBJ2-2; D is undetermined. Germline lookup yields CDR1 SEHNR and CDR2 FQNEAQ (reference sequence). The CDR3 consists of 14 residues. CDR3 sequence reads: CASSLEGWTGELFF. The CDR3 nucleotides read TGTGCCAGCAGTTTAGAAGGGTGGACCGGGGAGCTGTTTTTT.

This chain joins TRBV5-7 and TRBJ2-6, with TRBD1 identical over 10 bases. TRBV5-7 falls under the ORF class, with uncertain function. This CDR3 contains 17 residues. V gave up 2 bases and J gave up 2 bases; unmatched junction bases: 4. CDR3 sequence: CASSLKTGGTGANVLTF. The CDR3 DNA sequence: TGTGCCAGCAGCTTAAAGACAGGGGGCACTGGGGCCAACGTCCTGACTTTC.

V usage is TRBV27 and J usage is TRBJ2-7, with TRBD2 identical over 7 bases. The V segment lost 5 bases and the J segment 12 bases; nucleotides outside the gene matches: 13. Germline V gene lookup returns CDR1 MNHEY and CDR2 SMNVEV (reference sequence). This CDR3 has 13 amino acids. The CDR3 DNA reads TGTGCCAGCAGTCCCAATCCCTGGGAGGGTAGGTACTTC. This codes for CASSPNPWEGRYF.

This sequence joins TRBV13 and TRBJ2-5, with 7 bases fitting TRBD2. V shed 0 bases and J 9 bases; nucleotides not matched to a gene: 4. The CDR3 is made up of 13 amino acids. CDR1 is PRHDT and CDR2 is FYEKMQ in the germline V gene (reference sequence). CDR3 protein: CASSLGHGGAQYF. CDR3 in DNA: TGTGCCAGCAGCTTAGGACATGGGGGGGCCCAGTACTTC. Full variable domain (outside the CDR3, taken from reference TRBV13 and TRBJ2-5): AAGVIQSPRHLIKEKRETATLKCYPIPRHDTVYWYQQGPGQDPQFLISFYEKMQSDKGSIPDRFSAQQFSDYHSELNMSSLELGDSALYFCASSLGHGGAQYFGPGTRLLVL.

Concerning this clone itself: This sample includes further DNA sequences coding for the same CDR3. The J gene is TRBJ1-1, the V gene TRBV6-5; 8 positions agree with TRBD1. The V gene end was trimmed by 3 bases and the J gene end by 7 bases; junction bases not matched to a gene: 4. The V gene's germline CDR1 is MNHEY and CDR2 SVGAGI. The CDR3 runs 13 residues. CDR3 DNA: TGTGCCAGCAGTTATGGGACAGGTATTGAAGCTTTCTTT. This translates into CASSYGTGIEAFF.

V is TRBV7-9 and J is TRBJ2-3, with D perhaps TRBD2 (5 bases). Germline CDR1 is SEHNR and CDR2 is FQNEAQ (reference sequence). Trimming took 4 bases from V and 2 from J, leaving 7 bases between them. The CDR3 loop spans 13 amino acids. The CDR3 loop reads CASSSGITDTQYF. CDR3 bases: TGTGCCAGCAGCTCCGGGATCACAGATACGCAGTATTTT.

This clone showed up just once. The chain combines TRBV6-5 with TRBJ2-2, with D uncertain. Germline V lookup: CDR1 MNHEY, CDR2 SVGAGI. V was trimmed by 5 bases and J by 1 base, leaving 8 bases between them. The CDR3 contains 14 residues. The CDR3, as DNA: TGTGCCAGCAGTCCCACCGGGAACACCGGGGAGCTGTTTTTT. This encodes CASSPTGNTGELFF.

The genes are TRBV6-5 and TRBJ1-1; D not resolved. Trimming took 5 bases from V and 1 from J, leaving 8 bases between them. The CDR3 has 13 residues. From germline, CDR1 is MNHEY and CDR2 SVGAGI. CDR3 loop: CASSTEANTEAFF. The DNA of the CDR3 is TGTGCCAGCAGTACAGAAGCGAACACTGAAGCTTTCTTT.

The chain carries TRBV5-5 and TRBJ2-7; 9 positions agree with TRBD2. CDR1 and CDR2 from the germline V gene are SGHKS and YYEKEE (reference sequence). The CDR3 extends over 13 amino acids. V lost 3 bases and J lost 5; bases outside the gene matches: 3. Here the CDR3 DNA reads TGTGCCAGCAGCTACTTAGCGGGAGACGAGCAGTACTTC. Its protein is CASSYLAGDEQYF.

The chain joins TRBV28 to TRBJ2-7; tentative D call: TRBD2 (6 bases). The CDR3 sequence is 14 residues long. Germline CDR1 is MDHEN and CDR2 is SYDVKM. V was cut by 7 bases and J by 0 bases, with 13 bases left in between. The CDR3 loop reads CASNLRGISYEQYF. The CDR3 DNA is TGTGCCAGCAACCTGCGGGGAATCTCCTACGAGCAGTACTTC.

This clone was observed a single time. Other DNA sequences of this sample code for an identical CDR3. The CDR3 region has the DNA TGTGCCAGCAGCGTAGGGGGCGGGGCTTACAATGAGCAGTTCTTC. The encoded protein is CASSVGGGAYNEQFF. The genes are TRBV9 and TRBJ2-1; maybe TRBD2 (6 bases). Germline V lookup: CDR1 SGDLS, CDR2 YYNGEE. With 0 bases removed from V and 4 bases from J, the gap between germline ends came to 11 bases. The CDR3 length is 15 residues. Full variable domain (remainder filled in from reference TRBV9 and TRBJ2-1): DSGVTQTPKHLITATGQRVTLRCSPRSGDLSVYWYQQSLDQGLQFLIQYYNGEERAKGNILERFSAQQFPDLHSELNLSSLELGDSALYFCASSVGGGAYNEQFFGPGTRLTVL.

This chain uses TRBV27 with TRBJ2-2; D may be TRBD1 (6 bases). Germline CDR1 is MNHEY and CDR2 is SMNVEV (reference sequence). This CDR3 is 14 amino acids long. With 5 bases removed from V and 6 bases from J, the gap between germline ends came to 13 bases. The CDR3 region is CASSQGTRPGELFF. In DNA, the CDR3 is TGTGCCAGCAGTCAGGGGACCCGCCCCGGGGAGCTGTTTTTT.